This T cell receptor (beta chain) was captured in a study of cytomegalovirus exposure and HLA in healthy donors. Study-wide context: Later, an analysis reported that the 110 or so validation repertoires had used the same platform as the approximately 670 first-cohort repertoires.

Trimming shortened V by 1 base and J by 0 bases, and 6 bases separated the two germline ends. The V gene's germline CDR1 is SGHNT and CDR2 YENEEA. This CDR3 is built from 14 residues. Generated by immunoSEQ multiplex PCR, the TCRdb table keeps only in-frame clones and is missing some. The sample yields tens of thousands of clones, about 93% seen once. V and J are TRBV11-3 and TRBJ1-1, with D perhaps TRBD1 (5 bases). Sequenced input: PBMCs. This sequence originates from a man between 18 and 29 years old in good health and CMV-seronegative. This CDR3 reads CASSLADMNTEAFF. CDR3 DNA sequence: TGTGCCAGCAGCTTAGCGGACATGAACACTGAAGCTTTCTTT. The full variable domain, its missing parts supplied by reference TRBV11-3 and TRBJ1-1, is EAGVVQSPRYKIIEKKQPVAFWCNPISGHNTLYWYLQNLGQGPELLIRYENEEAVDDSQLPKDRFSAERLKGVDSTLKIQPAELGDSAVYLCASSLADMNTEAFFGQGTRLTVV.